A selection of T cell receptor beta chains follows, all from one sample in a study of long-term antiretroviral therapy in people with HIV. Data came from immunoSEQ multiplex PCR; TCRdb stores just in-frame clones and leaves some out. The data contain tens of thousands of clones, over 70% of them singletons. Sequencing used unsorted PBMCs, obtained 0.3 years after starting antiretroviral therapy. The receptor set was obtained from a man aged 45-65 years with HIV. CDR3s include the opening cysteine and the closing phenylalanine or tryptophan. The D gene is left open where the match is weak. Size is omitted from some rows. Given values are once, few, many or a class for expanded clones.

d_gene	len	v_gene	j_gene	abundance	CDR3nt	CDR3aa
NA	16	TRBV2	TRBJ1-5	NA	TGTGCCAGCAGTACGCGGGACGGTTATAGCAATCAGCCCCAGCATTTT	CASSTRDGYSNQPQHF
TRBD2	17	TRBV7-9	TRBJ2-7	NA	TGTGCCAGCAGCGCTAGACTAGCGGGAGGGCCGTCCTACGAGCAGTACTTC	CASSARLAGGPSYEQYF
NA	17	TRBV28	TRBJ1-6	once	TGTGCCAGCAGCGGGGGGGGGCTACCCTCCTATAATTCACCCCTCCACTTT	CASSGGGLPSYNSPLHF
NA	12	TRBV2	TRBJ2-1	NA	TGTGCCAGCAAACGGTTAGCCGATGAGCAGTTCTTC	CASKRLADEQFF
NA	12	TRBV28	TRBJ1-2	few	TGTGCCAGCAGTTCCCTCATCTATGGCTACACCTTC	CASSSLIYGYTF
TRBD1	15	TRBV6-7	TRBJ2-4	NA	TGTGCCAGCAGAAGACAGGGGGCTACCAAAAACATTCAGTACTTC	CASRRQGATKNIQYF
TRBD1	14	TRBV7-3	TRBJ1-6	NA	TGTGCCAGCAGCTTGGGACAGCGTTTTTCACCCCTCCACTTT	CASSLGQRFSPLHF
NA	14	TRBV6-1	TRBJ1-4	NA	TGTGCCAGCAGGGGACCTTCAACTAATGAAAAACTGTTTTTT	CASRGPSTNEKLFF
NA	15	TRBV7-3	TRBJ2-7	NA	TGTGCCAGCAGCCTGTCCGGGACGGATGCCTACGAGCAGTACTTC	CASSLSGTDAYEQYF
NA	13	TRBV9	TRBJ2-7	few	TGTGCCAGCGGCCAGGGAAGCTCCTACGAGCAGTACTTC	CASGQGSSYEQYF
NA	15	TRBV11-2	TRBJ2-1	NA	TGTGCCAGCAGCTTAGTCGGGGCTTGGGGCAATGAGCAGTTCTTC	CASSLVGAWGNEQFF
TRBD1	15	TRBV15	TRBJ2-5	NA	TGTGCCACCAGCACCGGGACAGGGGTATCGGAGACCCAGTACTTC	CATSTGTGVSETQYF
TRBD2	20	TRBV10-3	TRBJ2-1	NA	TGTGCCATCAGTTCCCCGGGACTAGCGGGAGGGCCGAGCTCCTACAATGAGCAGTTCTTC	CAISSPGLAGGPSSYNEQFF
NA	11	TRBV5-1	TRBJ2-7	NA	TGCGCCAGCAGCTTCTCCGCCGAGCAGTACTTC	CASSFSAEQYF
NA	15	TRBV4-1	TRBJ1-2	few	TGCGCCAGCAGCCAAGATGCCGGGACGCTGGGTGGCTACACCTTC	CASSQDAGTLGGYTF
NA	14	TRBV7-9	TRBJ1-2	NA	TGTGCCAGCAGCTTAGCTGGACGGACCTATGGCTACACCTTC	CASSLAGRTYGYTF
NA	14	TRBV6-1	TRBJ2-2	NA	TGTGCCAGCAGTGCCGGGGGCTACACCGGGGAGCTGTTTTTT	CASSAGGYTGELFF
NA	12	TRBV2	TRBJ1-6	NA	TGTGCCAGCAGTTTGACAGGATCACCCCTCCACTTT	CASSLTGSPLHF
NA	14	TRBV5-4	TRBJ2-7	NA	TGTGCCAGCAGCCTCGCAGGGACGTTAAGCGAGCAGTACTTC	CASSLAGTLSEQYF
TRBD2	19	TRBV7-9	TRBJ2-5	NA	TGTGCCAGCAACCACCCTAAGGGACTAGCGGGAGTGGGGCAAGAGACCCAGTACTTC	CASNHPKGLAGVGQETQYF
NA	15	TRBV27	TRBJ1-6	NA	TGTGCCAGCAGCCTGGAAGGACAGCATAATTCACCCCTCCACTTT	CASSLEGQHNSPLHF
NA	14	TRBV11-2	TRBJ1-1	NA	TGTGCCAGCAGCTGGGGGGTAGGCAACACTGAAGCTTTCTTT	CASSWGVGNTEAFF
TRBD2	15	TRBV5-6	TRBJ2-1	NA	TGTGCCAGCAGCTTGATGACTAGCGGCCACAATGAGCAGTTCTTC	CASSLMTSGHNEQFF
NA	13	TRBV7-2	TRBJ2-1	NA	TGTGCCAGCAGCCCAAACAGCGACAATGAGCAGTTCTTC	CASSPNSDNEQFF
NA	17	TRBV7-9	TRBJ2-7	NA	TGTGCCAGCAGCAACAACCGGGGCACAGTTTCGCCTTGGGAGCAGTACTTC	CASSNNRGTVSPWEQYF
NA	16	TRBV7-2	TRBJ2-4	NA	TGTGCCAGCAGCTCCCGGCCAGGGGGGGTGGCCAACATTCAGTACTTC	CASSSRPGGVANIQYF
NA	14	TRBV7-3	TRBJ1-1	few	TGTGCCAGCAGCCCCTCTTCAGGGGCTACTGAAGCTTTCTTT	CASSPSSGATEAFF
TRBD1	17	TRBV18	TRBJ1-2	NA	TGTGCCAGCTCACCAAGACAGGGGGGGAAGAATAACTATGGCTACACCTTC	CASSPRQGGKNNYGYTF
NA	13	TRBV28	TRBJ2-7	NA	TGTGCCAGCAGTCCCCGAGTAAGGTACGAGCAGTACTTC	CASSPRVRYEQYF
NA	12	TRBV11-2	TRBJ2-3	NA	TGTGCCAGCAGCTTAAGCACAGATACGCAGTATTTT	CASSLSTDTQYF
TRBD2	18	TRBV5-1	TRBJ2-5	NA	TGCGCCAGCAGCTTGCGGGGACTAGCGGGAGGCCCATTCCAGACCCAGTACTTC	CASSLRGLAGGPFQTQYF
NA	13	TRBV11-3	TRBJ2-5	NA	TGTGCCAGCACCCTGGGACAAGCAGGGACCCAGTACTTC	CASTLGQAGTQYF
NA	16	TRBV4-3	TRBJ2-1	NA	TGCGCCAGCAGCCAAGATTACCGGGGCTCAGGGAATGAGCAGTTCTTC	CASSQDYRGSGNEQFF
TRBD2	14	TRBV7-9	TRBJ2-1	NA	TGTGCCAGCACCTCTGGGAGGGTCTACAATGAGCAGTTCTTC	CASTSGRVYNEQFF
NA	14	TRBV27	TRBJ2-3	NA	TGTGCCAGCAGTTGGACGGGGGCCACAGATACGCAGTATTTT	CASSWTGATDTQYF
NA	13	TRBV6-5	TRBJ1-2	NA	TGTGCCAGCAGCGCCAGGGACCACTATGGCTACACCTTC	CASSARDHYGYTF
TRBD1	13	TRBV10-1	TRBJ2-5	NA	TGCGCCAGAGGGACAGCTCTTTCTGAGACCCAGTACTTC	CARGTALSETQYF
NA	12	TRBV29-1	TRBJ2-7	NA	TGCAGCGTTGTGGCAGGGCCCTACGAGCAGTACTTC	CSVVAGPYEQYF
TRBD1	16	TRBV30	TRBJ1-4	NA	TGTGCCTGGACAACCGGGACAGGAGTCTCAAATGAAAAACTGTTTTTT	CAWTTGTGVSNEKLFF
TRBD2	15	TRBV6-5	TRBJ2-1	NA	TGTGCCAGCAGTTGGACTAGCGGCTCCTACAATGAGCAGTTCTTC	CASSWTSGSYNEQFF